This TCR beta chain was observed in a study of T cell repertoires in cytomegalovirus infection. The V gene's germline CDR1 is MNHEY and CDR2 SMNVEV (reference sequence). V was shortened by 2 bases and J by 5 bases, with 6 bases between the two germline ends. This CDR3 spans 13 amino acids. TCRdb processed the reads anew with MiXCR; each CDR3 protein has one entry. The data hold approximately 750,000 distinct CDR3 sequences, with less than 40% observed a single time. This TCR came from a human donor in good health (CMV status not recorded). Some clones in this sample may be carry-over from other donors' samples. The rearrangement uses TRBV27 and TRBJ1-4; no firm D call. The sequencing input was PBMCs. CDR3 in DNA: TGTGCCAGCAGTTTACCTGGGAATGAAAAACTGTTTTTT. Its translation: CASSLPGNEKLFF.